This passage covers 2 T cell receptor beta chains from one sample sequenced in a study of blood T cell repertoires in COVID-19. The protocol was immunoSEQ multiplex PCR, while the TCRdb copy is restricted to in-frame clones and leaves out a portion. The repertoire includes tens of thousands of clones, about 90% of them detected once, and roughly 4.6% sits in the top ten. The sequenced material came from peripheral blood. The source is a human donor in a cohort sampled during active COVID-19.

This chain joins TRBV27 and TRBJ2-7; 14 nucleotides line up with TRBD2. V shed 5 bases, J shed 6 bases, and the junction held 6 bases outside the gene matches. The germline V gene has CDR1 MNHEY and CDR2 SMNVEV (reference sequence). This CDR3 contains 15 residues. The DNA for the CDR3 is TGTGCCAGCAGTGTAGGGGGACTAGCGGGAGTCGAGCAGTACTTC. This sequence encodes CASSVGGLAGVEQYF.

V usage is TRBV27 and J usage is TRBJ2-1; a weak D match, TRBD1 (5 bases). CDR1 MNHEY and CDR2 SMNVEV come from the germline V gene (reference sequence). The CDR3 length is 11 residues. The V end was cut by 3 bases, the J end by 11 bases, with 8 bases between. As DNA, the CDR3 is TGTGCCAGCAGTTTGGGGCAAAAGCAGTTCTTC. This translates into CASSLGQKQFF.